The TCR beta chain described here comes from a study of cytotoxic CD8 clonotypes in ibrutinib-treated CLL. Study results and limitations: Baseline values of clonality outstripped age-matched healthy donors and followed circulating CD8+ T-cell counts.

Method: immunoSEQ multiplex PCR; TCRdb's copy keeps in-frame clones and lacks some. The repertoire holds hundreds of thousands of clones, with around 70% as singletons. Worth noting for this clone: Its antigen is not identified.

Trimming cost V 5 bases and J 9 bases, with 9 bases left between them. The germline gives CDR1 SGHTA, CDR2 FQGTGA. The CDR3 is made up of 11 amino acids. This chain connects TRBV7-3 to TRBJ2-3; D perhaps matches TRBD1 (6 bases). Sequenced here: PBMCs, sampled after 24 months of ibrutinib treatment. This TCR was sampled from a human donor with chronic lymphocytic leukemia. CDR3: CASSPGQTQYF. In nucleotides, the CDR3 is TGTGCCAGCAGCCCAGGACAGACGCAGTATTTT.